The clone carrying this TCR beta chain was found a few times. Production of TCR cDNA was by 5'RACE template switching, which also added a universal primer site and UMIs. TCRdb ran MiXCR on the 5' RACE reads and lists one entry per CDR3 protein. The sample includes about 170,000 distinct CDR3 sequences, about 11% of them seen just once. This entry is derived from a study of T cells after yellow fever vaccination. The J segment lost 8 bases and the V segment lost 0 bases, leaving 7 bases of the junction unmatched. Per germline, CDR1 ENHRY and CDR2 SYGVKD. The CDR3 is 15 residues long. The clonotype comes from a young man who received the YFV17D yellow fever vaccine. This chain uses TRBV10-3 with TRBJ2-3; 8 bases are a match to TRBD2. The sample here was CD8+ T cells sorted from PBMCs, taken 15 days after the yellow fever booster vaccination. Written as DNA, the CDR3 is TGTGCCATCAGTGAGTCTTCGGGGGGGGCCGGTACGCAGTATTTT. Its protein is CAISESSGGAGTQYF.